These T cell receptor beta chains were read from a single sample in a study of T cell repertoires in cytomegalovirus infection. These TCRs are of unknown antigen specificity. TCRdb independently ran MiXCR on the reads; one entry per CDR3 protein. The data hold about 220,000 distinct CDR3 sequences, with 35% to 45% observed a single time. Sample: CD8+ T cells from cultured PBMCs, taken from culture after CMV antigen stimulation. These receptors originate from a human donor in good health (CMV status not recorded). Some clones in this sample may be carry-over from other donors' samples. Each CDR3 is given with its conserved first and last residue. D genes are given only for firm matches. Size values are once, few and many counts, or a class for expanded clones, and some rows have none.

j_gene | d_gene | abundance | v_gene | CDR3aa | CDR3nt
TRBJ1-2 | NA | once | TRBV14 | CASSQAIATNYGYTF | TGTGCCAGCAGCCAAGCTATAGCTACTAACTATGGCTACACCTTC
TRBJ2-5 | TRBD2 | NA | TRBV11-2 | CASSRGGYETQYF | TGTGCCAGCAGCCGGGGGGGGTATGAGACCCAGTACTTC
TRBJ2-7 | NA | NA | TRBV6-2/TRBV6-3 | CASSYRQGYYEQYF | TGTGCCAGCAGTTACCGCCAGGGTTACTACGAGCAGTACTTC
TRBJ2-1 | TRBD1 | NA | TRBV19 | CASSITGGVSYNEQFF | TGTGCCAGTAGTATTACAGGGGGCGTCTCCTACAATGAGCAGTTCTTC
TRBJ2-3 | NA | NA | TRBV4-1 | CASSRLNTVRPDTQYF | TGCGCCAGCAGCCGTCTTAATACGGTCCGGCCAGATACGCAGTATTTT
TRBJ2-3 | NA | NA | TRBV7-8 | CASSLRARGAGTDTQYF | TGTGCCAGCAGCTTAAGGGCAAGGGGGGCTGGTACAGATACGCAGTATTTT
TRBJ2-1 | TRBD2 | many | TRBV27 | CASRTSGANNEQFF | TGTGCCAGCAGGACTAGCGGGGCAAACAATGAGCAGTTCTTC
TRBJ2-1 | TRBD2 | NA | TRBV29-1 | CSVEGTSGSYNEQFF | TGCAGCGTTGAAGGGACTAGCGGGAGTTATAATGAGCAGTTCTTC
TRBJ2-7 | NA | NA | TRBV12-3/TRBV12-4 | CASSWFTTYEQYF | TGTGCCAGCAGTTGGTTCACCACCTACGAGCAGTACTTC
TRBJ2-1 | NA | many | TRBV7-2 | CASPGGGERSYNEQFF | TGTGCCAGCCCCGGTGGGGGAGAAAGATCCTACAATGAGCAGTTCTTC
TRBJ2-6 | NA | NA | TRBV6-5 | CASSFLGSGANVLTF | TGTGCCAGCAGTTTTCTCGGCTCTGGGGCCAACGTCCTGACTTTC
TRBJ2-1 | NA | NA | TRBV2 | CASSEDRYNEQFF | TGTGCCAGCAGTGAAGACAGATACAATGAGCAGTTCTTC
TRBJ1-5 | NA | few | TRBV12-5 | CASGLVRGSADNQPQHF | TGTGCTAGTGGTTTGGTACGGGGGTCGGCCGACAATCAGCCCCAGCATTTT
TRBJ1-3 | NA | few | TRBV11-2 | CASSLNRASWKNTIYF | TGTGCCAGCAGCTTAAACAGGGCCTCCTGGAAAAACACCATATATTTT
TRBJ2-7 | TRBD2 | few | TRBV19 | CASSAGLRYEQYF | TGTGCCAGTAGTGCGGGACTACGTTACGAGCAGTACTTC
TRBJ2-7 | TRBD2 | few | TRBV7-3 | CASSLSGSFNEQYF | TGTGCCAGCAGCCTTAGCGGGAGCTTCAACGAGCAGTACTTC
TRBJ1-3 | NA | few | TRBV12-3/TRBV12-4 | CASSLPAWVSGNTIYF | TGTGCCAGCAGTCTCCCGGCCTGGGTCTCTGGAAACACCATATATTTT
TRBJ2-1 | TRBD1 | NA | TRBV7-9 | CASSPDRVDEQFF | TGTGCCAGCAGCCCCGACAGGGTTGATGAGCAGTTCTTC
TRBJ2-1 | TRBD1 | few | TRBV7-9 | CASSPRQGVGNEQFF | TGTGCCAGCAGCCCGCGACAGGGAGTAGGCAATGAGCAGTTCTTC
TRBJ2-5 | NA | NA | TRBV6-8 | CASSMDVLLF | TGTGCCAGCAGTATGGACGTTCTACTCTTC
TRBJ2-7 | NA | once | TRBV6-5 | CASSYTPGSSSYEQYF | TGTGCCAGCAGTTACACTCCGGGCTCCAGCTCCTACGAGCAGTACTTC
TRBJ2-7 | TRBD1 | few | TRBV4-2 | CASSQYRGSYEQYF | TGTGCCAGCAGCCAATACAGGGGCTCCTACGAGCAGTACTTC
TRBJ2-2 | NA | medium-sized | TRBV6-6 | CASTLESPTGELFF | TGTGCCAGCACCTTAGAAAGTCCCACCGGGGAGCTGTTTTTT
TRBJ2-7 | NA | many | TRBV7-6 | CASTLGGVGDEQYF | TGTGCCAGCACCCTTGGGGGCGTTGGAGACGAGCAGTACTTC
TRBJ2-7 | NA | NA | TRBV28 | CASSSPRQEEDYEQYF | TGTGCCAGCAGTTCCCCTCGGCAGGAGGAGGACTACGAGCAGTACTTC
TRBJ2-7 | NA | NA | TRBV6-5 | CASSYPSFEADEQYF | TGTGCCAGCAGTTACCCCTCTTTCGAGGCGGACGAGCAGTACTTC
TRBJ2-7 | NA | NA | TRBV29-1 | CSVEGGPDFGYEQYF | TGCAGCGTTGAAGGTGGCCCGGACTTTGGTTACGAGCAGTACTTC
TRBJ2-7 | NA | few | TRBV6-4 | CATRGRGPDEQYF | TGTGCCACCCGAGGAAGGGGTCCGGACGAGCAGTACTTC
TRBJ2-4 | NA | NA | TRBV12-3/TRBV12-4 | CASGGGKNIQYF | TGTGCCAGCGGAGGGGGCAAAAACATTCAGTACTTC
TRBJ2-1 | TRBD2 | few | TRBV7-2 | CASSLNSAGAPNEQFF | TGTGCCAGCAGCTTAAATTCGGCGGGAGCACCCAATGAGCAGTTCTTC
TRBJ2-7 | NA | few | TRBV30 | CAWSGTRPYEQYF | TGTGCCTGGAGCGGGACCAGACCCTACGAGCAGTACTTC
TRBJ1-1 | TRBD1 | NA | TRBV11-1 | CASSQTGGGTTEAFF | TGTGCCAGCAGCCAGACAGGGGGGGGAACCACTGAAGCTTTCTTT
TRBJ2-1 | NA | NA | TRBV9 | CASSGASPGDFNEQFF | TGTGCCAGCAGCGGCGCTTCCCCCGGAGACTTCAATGAGCAGTTCTTC
TRBJ1-6 | NA | NA | TRBV27 | CASSLSGRYNSPLHF | TGTGCCAGCAGTTTATCTGGACGGTATAATTCACCCCTCCACTTT
TRBJ2-1 | TRBD1 | NA | TRBV7-2 | CASSLAGTGLFF | TGTGCCAGCAGCTTAGCTGGGACAGGGCTGTTCTTC
TRBJ1-1 | NA | NA | TRBV15 | CATSGTLVEAFF | TGTGCCACCAGCGGTACATTGGTGGAAGCTTTCTTT
TRBJ1-5 | TRBD1 | few | TRBV7-6 | CASSARTGGERDQPQHF | TGTGCCAGCAGCGCACGGACAGGGGGCGAAAGGGATCAGCCCCAGCATTTT
TRBJ2-3 | TRBD2 | NA | TRBV11-2 | CASSSSPGLAGGRADTQYF | TGTGCCAGCAGCTCATCACCGGGACTAGCGGGAGGACGGGCAGATACGCAGTATTTT
TRBJ2-2 | TRBD2 | NA | TRBV7-6 | CASSVPSGVNTGELFF | TGTGCCAGCAGCGTGCCGAGCGGGGTGAACACCGGGGAGCTGTTTTTT
TRBJ2-2 | NA | NA | TRBV29-1 | CSVETDNTGELFF | TGCAGCGTTGAAACAGATAACACCGGGGAGCTGTTTTTT
TRBJ2-1 | NA | few | TRBV7-3 | CASSPFGGTLISPYNEQFF | TGTGCCAGCAGCCCCTTTGGAGGGACCCTTATCTCCCCTTACAATGAGCAGTTCTTC
TRBJ2-7 | NA | NA | TRBV7-3 | CASSPRSYQAYEQYF | TGTGCCAGCAGCCCCCGATCATACCAAGCCTACGAGCAGTACTTC
TRBJ2-1 | NA | few | TRBV12-3/TRBV12-4 | CASSRVLDDEQFF | TGTGCCAGCAGTAGGGTCTTGGATGATGAGCAGTTCTTC
TRBJ2-1 | TRBD2 | NA | TRBV7-9 | CASSPRTSVVYNEQFF | TGTGCCAGCAGCCCAAGGACTAGCGTGGTCTACAATGAGCAGTTCTTC
TRBJ2-5 | TRBD2 | few | TRBV29-1 | CSVEGQRGQETQYF | TGCAGCGTTGAAGGTCAGCGGGGCCAAGAGACCCAGTACTTC
TRBJ2-2 | TRBD2 | NA | TRBV5-1 | CASSLPSGLAGGKAPGELFF | TGCGCCAGCAGCTTGCCCTCGGGACTAGCGGGGGGTAAGGCCCCCGGGGAGCTGTTTTTT
TRBJ2-7 | NA | NA | TRBV6-5 | CASSSGETYEQYF | TGTGCCAGCAGTTCAGGGGAAACCTACGAGCAGTACTTC
TRBJ2-5 | TRBD1 | NA | TRBV10-3 | CAISEPIGQGHQETQYF | TGTGCCATCAGTGAGCCGATTGGACAGGGCCATCAAGAGACCCAGTACTTC
TRBJ2-5 | TRBD2 | few | TRBV28 | CASSLEREGSWETQYF | TGTGCCAGCAGTTTAGAGCGGGAGGGGAGCTGGGAGACCCAGTACTTC
TRBJ1-1 | NA | once | TRBV27 | CARSLSGAAEAFF | TGTGCCAGGAGTTTATCTGGGGCGGCTGAAGCTTTCTTT
TRBJ2-1 | TRBD2 | NA | TRBV29-1 | CSVIGLAGQSYNEQFF | TGCAGCGTGATTGGACTAGCGGGGCAATCCTACAATGAGCAGTTCTTC
TRBJ1-1 | NA | NA | TRBV7-6 | CASSQAGVNTEAFF | TGTGCCAGCAGCCAAGCGGGGGTGAACACTGAAGCTTTCTTT
TRBJ2-7 | TRBD2 | NA | TRBV19 | CASSIVLADYEQYF | TGTGCCAGTAGTATAGTCCTAGCGGACTACGAGCAGTACTTC
TRBJ2-5 | NA | NA | TRBV7-8 | CASSYRRGETQYF | TGTGCCAGCAGCTATAGGAGGGGAGAGACCCAGTACTTC
TRBJ2-3 | NA | NA | TRBV12-3/TRBV12-4 | CASKIGADTQYF | TGTGCCAGCAAAATAGGGGCAGATACGCAGTATTTT